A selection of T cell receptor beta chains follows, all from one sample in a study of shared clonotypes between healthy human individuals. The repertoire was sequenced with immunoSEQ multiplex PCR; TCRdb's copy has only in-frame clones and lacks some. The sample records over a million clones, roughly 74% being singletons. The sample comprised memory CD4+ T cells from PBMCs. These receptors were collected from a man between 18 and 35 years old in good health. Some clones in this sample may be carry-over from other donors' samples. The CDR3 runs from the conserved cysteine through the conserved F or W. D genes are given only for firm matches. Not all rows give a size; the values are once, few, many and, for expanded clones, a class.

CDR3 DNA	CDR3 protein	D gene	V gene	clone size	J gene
TGCGCCAGCAGCCCTCCCTCCGCCCTGGCCAACTATGGCTACACCTTC	CASSPPSALANYGYTF	.	TRBV4-1	.	TRBJ1-2
TGTGCCAGTACCATACCCACTGGAAACACCATATATTTT	CASTIPTGNTIYF	.	TRBV7-2	few	TRBJ1-3
TGTGCCAGCAGCATCAGCGGGAGGGCCTACGAGCAGTACTTC	CASSISGRAYEQYF	.	TRBV21-1	.	TRBJ2-7
TGTGCCAGCAGCCTCACCTTTACGACAGGGAGCTCTGGAAACACCATATATTTT	CASSLTFTTGSSGNTIYF	TRBD1	TRBV5-4	.	TRBJ1-3
TGCAGCGTAGGGGGGCTACAAGAGACCCAGTACTTC	CSVGGLQETQYF	.	TRBV29-1	.	TRBJ2-5
TGTGCCAGCAGTTCCCGACGACGGAATGGCTACACCTTC	CASSSRRRNGYTF	.	TRBV28	.	TRBJ1-2
TGTGCCAGCAGTCAAACAAGGAACTATGGCTACACCTTC	CASSQTRNYGYTF	.	TRBV28	once	TRBJ1-2
TGTGCCAGCAGCCCGCGACTAGCGGGATCCCGAACAGATACGCAGTATTTT	CASSPRLAGSRTDTQYF	TRBD2	TRBV7-6	.	TRBJ2-3
TGTGCCAGACGCGAAGGGGCCTACAATGAGCAGTTCTTC	CARREGAYNEQFF	.	TRBV2	.	TRBJ2-1
TGTGCCTGGAGAACGGGGACGAGCACCGGGGAGCTGTTTTTT	CAWRTGTSTGELFF	.	TRBV30	.	TRBJ2-2
TGTGCCAGCATCCTCCAACAGGGCTCCCCCCAGCATTTT	CASILQQGSPQHF	.	TRBV6-6	.	TRBJ1-5
TGTGCCAGCTCACCATCTTGGACTAGCGGGAGTGGAGATACGCAGTATTTT	CASSPSWTSGSGDTQYF	TRBD2	TRBV18	.	TRBJ2-3
TGTGCCAGCAGCTTAAGGGGACCAGAGACCCAGTACTTC	CASSLRGPETQYF	.	TRBV11-2	.	TRBJ2-5
TGTGCCAGCAGCTCAAGCGGGGGCGAGCAGTACTTC	CASSSSGGEQYF	TRBD2	TRBV9	.	TRBJ2-7
TGTGCCAGCAGCCCCCAGGGGGCCAACGTCCTGACTTTC	CASSPQGANVLTF	.	TRBV7-3	.	TRBJ2-6
TGTGCCAGCGGATCGGGAGGGGAGGGCACCGGGGAGCTGTTTTTT	CASGSGGEGTGELFF	TRBD2	TRBV7-9	.	TRBJ2-2
TGTGCCACGTCCCGCGGCACCGGGGAGCTGTTTTTT	CATSRGTGELFF	.	TRBV28	few	TRBJ2-2
TGCGCCAGCAGCTTGCAGGGGGCCGGCTCAGGGACCGGGGAGCTGTTTTTT	CASSLQGAGSGTGELFF	TRBD1	TRBV5-1	.	TRBJ2-2
TGTGCCAGCAGCTCTCGACAGGGCAAGAACACCGGGGAGCTGTTTTTT	CASSSRQGKNTGELFF	TRBD1	TRBV5-4	.	TRBJ2-2
TGTGCCAGCAGTTATTGGGACCTTAATGAAAAACTGTTTTTT	CASSYWDLNEKLFF	.	TRBV6-6	.	TRBJ1-4
TGTGCCAGCAGCTTAACATCGCGGGTACACCTGAACACCGGGGAGCTGTTTTTT	CASSLTSRVHLNTGELFF	.	TRBV13	once	TRBJ2-2
TGTGCCAGCAGTTCCGAGGGGCCCCAGCATTTT	CASSSEGPQHF	.	TRBV28	.	TRBJ1-5
TGTGCCAGCAGCCCCGTTCGGGGCGGGGAGCTGTTTTTT	CASSPVRGGELFF	.	TRBV11-2	.	TRBJ2-2
TGTGCCAGCAGTTCCTACCCCGGGACTAGCGGGAGCGGGGATGAGCAGTTCTTC	CASSSYPGTSGSGDEQFF	TRBD2	TRBV28	.	TRBJ2-1
TGTGCCAGCAGCTTAAGGCACGACTATGGCTACACCTTC	CASSLRHDYGYTF	.	TRBV7-6	few	TRBJ1-2
TGTGCCAGCAAGGGCGGAGACTCTGGGGCCAACGTCCTGACTTTC	CASKGGDSGANVLTF	.	TRBV28	.	TRBJ2-6
TGTGCCAGCAGCCACAGGACTAGAAATCCTACCGGGACCCAGTACTTC	CASSHRTRNPTGTQYF	TRBD2	TRBV11-2	.	TRBJ2-5
TGTGCCAGCAGCTTGAATGGAGCCAGAGAGACTGAAGCTTTCTTT	CASSLNGARETEAFF	.	TRBV7-9	few	TRBJ1-1
TGTGCCTGGAGTGTTCCGGACGGAGGACCGAACACTGAAGCTTTCTTT	CAWSVPDGGPNTEAFF	.	TRBV30	few	TRBJ1-1
TGTGCCTGGAGTAAGGACACTGAAGCTTTCTTT	CAWSKDTEAFF	.	TRBV30	few	TRBJ1-1
TGTGCCAGCAGCCTGGACAGGGTTGGGGTAGAGACCCAGTACTTC	CASSLDRVGVETQYF	TRBD1	TRBV11-2	.	TRBJ2-5
TGTGCCAGCAGCCAAGAACGGGGCCGCTCCTCCTACAATGAGCAGTTCTTC	CASSQERGRSSYNEQFF	.	TRBV4-2	.	TRBJ2-1
TGTGCCAGCTCACGGGAGGCTATGAACACTGAAGCTTTCTTT	CASSREAMNTEAFF	.	TRBV18	.	TRBJ1-1
TGCGCCAGCAGCTTGACAACTAACTATGGCTACACCTTC	CASSLTTNYGYTF	.	TRBV5-1	.	TRBJ1-2
TGCGCCAGCAGCTTGGAAGCAGGGAATGAAAAACTGTTTTTT	CASSLEAGNEKLFF	.	TRBV5-1	once	TRBJ1-4
TGTGCCAGCAGCTTAGCCGGGGAGCTGTTTTTT	CASSLAGELFF	.	TRBV7-8	few	TRBJ2-2
TGTGCTGGGAGAAGGGCAGTGCCCACTGAAGCTTTCTTT	CAGRRAVPTEAFF	.	TRBV12-5	.	TRBJ1-1
TGTGCCAGCAGCGTAGAGGGTATCACTGAAGCTTTCTTT	CASSVEGITEAFF	.	TRBV9	few	TRBJ1-1
TGTGCCAGCAGCCACTCGGCGCTTAGCGCGGATACGCAGTATTTT	CASSHSALSADTQYF	.	TRBV16	.	TRBJ2-3
TGTGCCAGCACAAAGGGGAACTATGGCTACACCTTC	CASTKGNYGYTF	.	TRBV28	once	TRBJ1-2
TGTGCCAGCAGTTACACCGGAACGAACACTGAAGCTTTCTTT	CASSYTGTNTEAFF	.	TRBV6-5	.	TRBJ1-1
TGCGCCAGCAGCTTGAGTACCCAGAGCTCCTACAATGAGCAGTTCTTC	CASSLSTQSSYNEQFF	.	TRBV5-1	once	TRBJ2-1
TGTGCCAGTAGTATCGAGAGGGGCTCCAAGGCTTTCTTT	CASSIERGSKAFF	.	TRBV19	few	TRBJ1-1
TGTGCCTGGAGTGTAGGACTCATCTTCTCCTACAATGAGCAGTTCTTC	CAWSVGLIFSYNEQFF	.	TRBV30	.	TRBJ2-1
TGCAGCTCCACAGGGGAGGGGTACAATGAGCAGTTCTTC	CSSTGEGYNEQFF	.	TRBV29-1	.	TRBJ2-1
TGTGCCAGCAGCTTGCGGCTAGCGCACAACACCGGGGAGCTGTTTTTT	CASSLRLAHNTGELFF	.	TRBV5-6	.	TRBJ2-2
TGTGCCAGCAGTTTTTCAAGCGGAACAGATACGCAGTATTTT	CASSFSSGTDTQYF	.	TRBV28	few	TRBJ2-3
TGTGCCAGCAGGTTAGGGGCGGGAGAGACCCAGTACTTC	CASRLGAGETQYF	.	TRBV25-1	few	TRBJ2-5
TGTGCCAGCAGTTTCGGGGGGAAACTGTTTTTT	CASSFGGKLFF	.	TRBV28	once	TRBJ1-4
TGTGCCAGCAGCAAAACTAGCGGGAGTCCTTCCGAGCAGTTCTTC	CASSKTSGSPSEQFF	TRBD2	TRBV5-4	.	TRBJ2-1
TGTGCCAGCAGACTTGACAGGGGGCTAAGGCTGTTTTTT	CASRLDRGLRLFF	TRBD1	TRBV28	.	TRBJ2-2
TGTGCCAGCAGCTTTGGTGGAGGACTATCCAGGGAGCAGTACTTC	CASSFGGGLSREQYF	.	TRBV5-4	few	TRBJ2-7
TGTGCCAGCACGGGCCCCAAACTGTTTTTT	CASTGPKLFF	.	TRBV6-5	.	TRBJ1-4
TGTGCCAGCAGTGAATTTCAAGGGGGCGCGGGAGTACATACGCAGTATTTT	CASSEFQGGAGVHTQYF	.	TRBV6-1	few	TRBJ2-3
TGTGCCAGCTCTCGGGGGGGCGGCGGCAATCAGCCCCAGCATTTT	CASSRGGGGNQPQHF	.	TRBV28	.	TRBJ1-5